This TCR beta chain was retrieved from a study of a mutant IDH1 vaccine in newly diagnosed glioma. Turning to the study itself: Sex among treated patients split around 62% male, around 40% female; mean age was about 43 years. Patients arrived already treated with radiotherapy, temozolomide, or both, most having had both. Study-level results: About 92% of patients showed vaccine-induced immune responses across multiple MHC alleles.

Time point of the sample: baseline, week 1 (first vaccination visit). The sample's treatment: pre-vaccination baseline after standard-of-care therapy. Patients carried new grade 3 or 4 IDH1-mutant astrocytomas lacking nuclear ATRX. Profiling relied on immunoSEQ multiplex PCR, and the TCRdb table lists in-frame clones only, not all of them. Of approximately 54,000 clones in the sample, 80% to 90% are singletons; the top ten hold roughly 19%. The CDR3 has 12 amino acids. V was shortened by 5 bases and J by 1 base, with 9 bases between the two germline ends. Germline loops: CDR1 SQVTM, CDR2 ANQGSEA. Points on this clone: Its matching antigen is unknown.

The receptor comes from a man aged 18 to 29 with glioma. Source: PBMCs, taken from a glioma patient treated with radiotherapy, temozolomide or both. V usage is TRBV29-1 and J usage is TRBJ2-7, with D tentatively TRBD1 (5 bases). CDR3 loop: CSVQGDSYEQYF. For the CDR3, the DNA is TGCAGCGTTCAAGGGGATTCCTACGAGCAGTACTTC.